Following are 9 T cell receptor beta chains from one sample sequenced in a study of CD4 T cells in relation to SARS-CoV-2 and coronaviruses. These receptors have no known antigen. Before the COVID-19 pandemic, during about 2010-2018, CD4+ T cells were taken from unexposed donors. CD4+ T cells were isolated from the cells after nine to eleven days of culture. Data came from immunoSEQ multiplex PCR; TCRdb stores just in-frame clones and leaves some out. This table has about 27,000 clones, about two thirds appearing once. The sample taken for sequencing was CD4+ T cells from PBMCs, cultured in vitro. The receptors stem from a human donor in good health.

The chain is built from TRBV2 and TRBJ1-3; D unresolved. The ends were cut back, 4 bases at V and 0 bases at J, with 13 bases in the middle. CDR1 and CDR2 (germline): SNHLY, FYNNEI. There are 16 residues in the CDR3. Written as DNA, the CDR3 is TGTGCCAGCAGTGTTGAGCTGAGATTCTCTGGAAACACCATATATTTT. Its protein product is CASSVELRFSGNTIYF.

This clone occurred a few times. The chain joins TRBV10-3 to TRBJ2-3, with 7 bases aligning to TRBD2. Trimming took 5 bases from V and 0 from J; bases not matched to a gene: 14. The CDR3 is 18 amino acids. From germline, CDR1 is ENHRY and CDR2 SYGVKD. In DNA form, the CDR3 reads TGTGCCATCAGTAAATCTGGGACTTCTAGCGGAAGCACAGATACGCAGTATTTT. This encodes CAISKSGTSSGSTDTQYF.

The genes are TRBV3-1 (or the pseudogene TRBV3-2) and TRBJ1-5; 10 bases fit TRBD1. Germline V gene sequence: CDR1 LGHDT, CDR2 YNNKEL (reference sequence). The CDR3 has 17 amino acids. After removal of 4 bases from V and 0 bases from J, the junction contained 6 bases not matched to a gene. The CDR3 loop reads CASSPGQGENSNQPQHF. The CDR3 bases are TGTGCCAGCAGCCCTGGACAGGGGGAAAATAGCAATCAGCCCCAGCATTTT.

In DNA, the CDR3 is TGTGCCAGCAGCCCTGAGGACTATGTCCCCGGGGAGCTGTTTTTT. Protein sequence: CASSPEDYVPGELFF. The chain combines TRBV7-2 with TRBJ2-2; perhaps TRBD2 as D (6 bases). Trimming took off 5 bases at V and 6 bases at J, with 16 bases between the two ends. CDR1 SGHTA and CDR2 FQGNSA come from the germline V gene. This CDR3 contains 15 residues.

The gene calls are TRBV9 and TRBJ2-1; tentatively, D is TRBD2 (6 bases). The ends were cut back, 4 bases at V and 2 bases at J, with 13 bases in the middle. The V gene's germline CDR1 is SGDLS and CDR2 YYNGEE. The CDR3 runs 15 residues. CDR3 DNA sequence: TGTGCCAGCAGCCCACGGCGCGGGACCTACAATGAGCAGTTCTTC. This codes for CASSPRRGTYNEQFF.

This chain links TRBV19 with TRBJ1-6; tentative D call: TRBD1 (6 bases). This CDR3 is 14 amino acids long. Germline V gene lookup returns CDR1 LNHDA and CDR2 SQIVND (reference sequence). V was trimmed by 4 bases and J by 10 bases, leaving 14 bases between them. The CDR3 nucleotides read TGTGCCAGTAGTACGGGCGAGGGGGGATCACCCCTCCACTTT. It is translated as CASSTGEGGSPLHF.

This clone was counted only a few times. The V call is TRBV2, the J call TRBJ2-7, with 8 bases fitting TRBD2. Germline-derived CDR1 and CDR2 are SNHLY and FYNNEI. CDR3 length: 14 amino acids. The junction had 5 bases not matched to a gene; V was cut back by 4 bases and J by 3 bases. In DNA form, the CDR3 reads TGTGCCAGCAGTGTGGCGGGAGGACGCTACGAGCAGTACTTC. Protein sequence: CASSVAGGRYEQYF.

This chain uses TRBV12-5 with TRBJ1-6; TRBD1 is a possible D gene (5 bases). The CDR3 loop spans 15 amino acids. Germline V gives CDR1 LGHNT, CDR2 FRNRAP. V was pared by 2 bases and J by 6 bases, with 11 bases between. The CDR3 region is CASGLWDGGNSPLHF. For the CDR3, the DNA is TGTGCTAGTGGTTTGTGGGACGGAGGTAATTCACCCCTCCACTTT.

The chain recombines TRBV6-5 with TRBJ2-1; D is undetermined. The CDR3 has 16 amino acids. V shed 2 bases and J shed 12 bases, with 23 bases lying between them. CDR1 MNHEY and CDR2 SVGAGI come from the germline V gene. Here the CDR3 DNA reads TGTGCCAGCAGTTACGGCAAGCGTTCCCCCCGTCGCGGGCAGTTCTTC. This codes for CASSYGKRSPRRGQFF.